This is a list of T cell receptor beta chains from one sample in a study of T cell clones after liver transplantation. Sequencing used immunoSEQ multiplex PCR; TCRdb keeps in-frame clones, though not all of them. The table has about 12,000 clones, 74% seen once. Sample: CD8+ T cells from blood, taken at the 22-month timepoint. These receptor sequences come from a human patient who received a liver transplant. Some T cells may be the graft donor's. Both conserved end residues are part of each CDR3. Fields, in order: J gene, V gene, D gene, clone size, CDR3 protein, CDR3 DNA. A D gene is named only where the DNA matches it firmly. Size tells how often a clone was seen (once, few, many) or the class of an expanded clone, and some rows leave it out.

j_call: TRBJ2-7
v_call: TRBV7-2
d_call: NA
clone_size: many
cdr3_aa: CASSSWGYSSYEQYF
cdr3_nt: TGTGCCAGCAGCTCCTGGGGATATAGCTCCTACGAGCAGTACTTC

j_call: TRBJ2-2
v_call: TRBV29-1
d_call: TRBD1
clone_size: few
cdr3_aa: CSVEDPKGQGRAGELFF
cdr3_nt: TGCAGCGTTGAAGATCCCAAGGGACAGGGGAGGGCCGGGGAGCTGTTTTTT

j_call: TRBJ2-5
v_call: TRBV6-1
d_call: NA
clone_size: NA
cdr3_aa: CASSEKGLWDVQETQYF
cdr3_nt: TGTGCCAGCAGTGAAAAGGGTTTGTGGGATGTTCAAGAGACCCAGTACTTC

j_call: TRBJ2-3
v_call: TRBV27
d_call: NA
clone_size: NA
cdr3_aa: CASKFLGQRDTQYF
cdr3_nt: TGTGCCAGCAAATTTTTAGGGCAGAGAGATACGCAGTATTTT

j_call: TRBJ2-7
v_call: TRBV25-1
d_call: TRBD1
clone_size: NA
cdr3_aa: CASSESGLVGQGYEQYF
cdr3_nt: TGTGCCAGCAGTGAATCGGGCCTCGTGGGACAGGGTTACGAGCAGTACTTC

j_call: TRBJ1-4
v_call: TRBV4-3
d_call: NA
clone_size: NA
cdr3_aa: CASSPRVRESGKLFF
cdr3_nt: TGCGCCAGCAGCCCAAGGGTCCGGGAATCGGGAAAACTGTTTTTT

j_call: TRBJ2-1
v_call: TRBV10-1
d_call: TRBD1
clone_size: few
cdr3_aa: CASRAGQGCCSYNEQFF
cdr3_nt: TGCGCCAGCAGGGCTGGACAGGGGTGTTGCTCCTACAATGAGCAGTTCTTC

j_call: TRBJ2-1
v_call: TRBV15
d_call: TRBD1
clone_size: NA
cdr3_aa: CATSRTGQGGDEQFF
cdr3_nt: TGTGCCACCAGCAGAACTGGACAGGGGGGGGATGAGCAGTTCTTC

j_call: TRBJ2-2
v_call: TRBV19
d_call: TRBD1
clone_size: few
cdr3_aa: CASSSQGNGELFF
cdr3_nt: TGTGCCAGTAGTTCACAGGGGAACGGGGAGCTGTTTTTT

j_call: TRBJ1-2
v_call: TRBV4-3
d_call: NA
clone_size: NA
cdr3_aa: CASSQERTFYGYTF
cdr3_nt: TGCGCCAGCAGCCAAGAAAGGACCTTCTATGGCTACACCTTC

j_call: TRBJ2-7
v_call: TRBV4-3
d_call: TRBD1
clone_size: NA
cdr3_aa: CASSQEWIPGQTLSYEQYF
cdr3_nt: TGCGCCAGCAGCCAAGAGTGGATACCGGGACAGACATTATCCTACGAGCAGTACTTC

j_call: TRBJ2-1
v_call: TRBV7-9
d_call: NA
clone_size: NA
cdr3_aa: CASSLSLENEQFF
cdr3_nt: TGTGCCAGCAGCTTATCCCTGGAAAATGAGCAGTTCTTC

j_call: TRBJ1-6
v_call: TRBV16
d_call: NA
clone_size: NA
cdr3_aa: CASSSPGGGVGSPLHF
cdr3_nt: TGTGCCAGCAGCTCTCCCGGTGGGGGCGTAGGTTCACCCCTCCACTTT

j_call: TRBJ2-7
v_call: TRBV9
d_call: NA
clone_size: NA
cdr3_aa: CASKSMGRAYEQYF
cdr3_nt: TGTGCCAGCAAATCCATGGGGCGCGCCTACGAGCAGTACTTC

j_call: TRBJ2-3
v_call: TRBV27
d_call: NA
clone_size: NA
cdr3_aa: CASSFDNREPTDTQYF
cdr3_nt: TGTGCCAGCAGTTTCGATAACAGGGAACCCACAGATACGCAGTATTTT

j_call: TRBJ2-7
v_call: TRBV11-2
d_call: TRBD2
clone_size: once
cdr3_aa: CASSLKAGGPHEQYF
cdr3_nt: TGTGCCAGCAGCTTAAAAGCGGGAGGGCCCCACGAGCAGTACTTC

j_call: TRBJ1-2
v_call: TRBV6-6
d_call: NA
clone_size: NA
cdr3_aa: CASSSQGGSGDGYTF
cdr3_nt: TGTGCCAGCAGTTCCCAAGGGGGGTCGGGTGACGGCTACACCTTC

j_call: TRBJ2-7
v_call: TRBV5-1
d_call: NA
clone_size: many
cdr3_aa: CASSLGQGEVPYEQYF
cdr3_nt: TGCGCCAGCAGCTTGGGGCAGGGAGAGGTACCCTACGAGCAGTACTTC

j_call: TRBJ2-7
v_call: TRBV5-4
d_call: NA
clone_size: few
cdr3_aa: CARSQEQYF
cdr3_nt: TGTGCCAGATCACAGGAGCAGTACTTC

j_call: TRBJ2-7
v_call: TRBV4-3
d_call: TRBD2
clone_size: NA
cdr3_aa: CASSQDMSSGRSYEQYF
cdr3_nt: TGCGCCAGCAGCCAAGACATGTCCAGCGGGAGATCTTACGAGCAGTACTTC

j_call: TRBJ2-4
v_call: TRBV5-1
d_call: TRBD2
clone_size: few
cdr3_aa: CASALAGLVAKNIQYF
cdr3_nt: TGCGCCAGCGCGCTAGCGGGGTTGGTGGCCAAAAACATTCAGTACTTC

j_call: TRBJ2-5
v_call: TRBV7-3
d_call: TRBD2
clone_size: few
cdr3_aa: CASRASGGSRETQYF
cdr3_nt: TGTGCCAGCAGGGCTAGCGGGGGGTCCCGAGAGACCCAGTACTTC

j_call: TRBJ2-7
v_call: TRBV5-4
d_call: TRBD1
clone_size: NA
cdr3_aa: CASSPGTAGGYEQYF
cdr3_nt: TGTGCCAGCAGCCCCGGGACAGCCGGCGGGTACGAGCAGTACTTC

j_call: TRBJ1-1
v_call: TRBV27
d_call: NA
clone_size: NA
cdr3_aa: CASGQGNTEAFF
cdr3_nt: TGTGCCAGCGGCCAGGGAAACACTGAAGCTTTCTTT

j_call: TRBJ1-1
v_call: TRBV6-6
d_call: NA
clone_size: NA
cdr3_aa: CASSYSRGGTEAFF
cdr3_nt: TGTGCCAGCAGTTACTCAAGAGGGGGGACTGAAGCTTTCTTT

j_call: TRBJ2-1
v_call: TRBV30
d_call: NA
clone_size: NA
cdr3_aa: CAWREQLGLMNEQFF
cdr3_nt: TGTGCCTGGAGGGAACAACTAGGTTTGATGAATGAGCAGTTCTTC

j_call: TRBJ1-5
v_call: TRBV5-6
d_call: TRBD1
clone_size: NA
cdr3_aa: CASSFGTGGQPQHF
cdr3_nt: TGTGCCAGCAGCTTCGGGACAGGAGGTCAGCCCCAGCATTTT

j_call: TRBJ2-7
v_call: TRBV5-6
d_call: NA
clone_size: NA
cdr3_aa: CASSPQGAGQYF
cdr3_nt: TGTGCCAGCAGCCCACAGGGTGCCGGGCAGTACTTC

j_call: TRBJ1-2
v_call: TRBV4-1
d_call: NA
clone_size: large
cdr3_aa: CASSQDDSYGYTF
cdr3_nt: TGCGCCAGCAGCCAAGACGACAGCTATGGCTACACCTTC

j_call: TRBJ2-6
v_call: TRBV29-1
d_call: NA
clone_size: NA
cdr3_aa: CSVGGTVSGANVLTF
cdr3_nt: TGCAGCGTTGGTGGGACGGTCTCTGGGGCCAACGTCCTGACTTTC

j_call: TRBJ2-2
v_call: TRBV6-1
d_call: TRBD1
clone_size: NA
cdr3_aa: CASSEETGWGTGELFF
cdr3_nt: TGTGCCAGCAGTGAAGAGACAGGGTGGGGCACCGGGGAGCTGTTTTTT

j_call: TRBJ2-1
v_call: TRBV27
d_call: TRBD2
clone_size: few
cdr3_aa: CASRREATYNEQFF
cdr3_nt: TGTGCCAGTAGGCGGGAGGCGACCTACAATGAGCAGTTCTTC

j_call: TRBJ2-7
v_call: TRBV29-1
d_call: NA
clone_size: NA
cdr3_aa: CSVARDSSYEQYF
cdr3_nt: TGCAGCGTTGCCCGGGATTCTTCCTACGAGCAGTACTTC

j_call: TRBJ2-7
v_call: TRBV7-3
d_call: NA
clone_size: NA
cdr3_aa: CASSYLERGDEQYF
cdr3_nt: TGTGCCAGCAGCTATCTCGAAAGGGGGGACGAGCAGTACTTC

j_call: TRBJ1-3
v_call: TRBV5-6
d_call: NA
clone_size: NA
cdr3_aa: CASSLGQSSGNTIYF
cdr3_nt: TGTGCCAGCAGCTTGGGACAGTCCTCTGGAAACACCATATATTTT

j_call: TRBJ1-6
v_call: TRBV11-2
d_call: NA
clone_size: NA
cdr3_aa: CASSLVLRDNSPLHF
cdr3_nt: TGTGCCAGCAGCTTAGTACTTAGGGACAACTCACCCCTCCACTTT

j_call: TRBJ1-2
v_call: TRBV27
d_call: NA
clone_size: NA
cdr3_aa: CASSPTGPASTKYGYTF
cdr3_nt: TGTGCCAGCAGCCCAACAGGGCCCGCATCAACGAAGTATGGCTACACCTTC

j_call: TRBJ2-6
v_call: TRBV25-1
d_call: TRBD1
clone_size: NA
cdr3_aa: CASANRGAGANVLTF
cdr3_nt: TGTGCCAGCGCCAACAGGGGGGCTGGGGCCAACGTCCTGACTTTC

j_call: TRBJ2-5
v_call: TRBV2
d_call: TRBD2
clone_size: NA
cdr3_aa: CASHNLAGEETQYF
cdr3_nt: TGTGCCAGCCACAACCTAGCGGGAGAGGAGACCCAGTACTTC

j_call: TRBJ2-6
v_call: TRBV7-9
d_call: NA
clone_size: NA
cdr3_aa: CASSLEDSGANVLTF
cdr3_nt: TGTGCCAGCAGCTTAGAGGACTCTGGGGCCAACGTCCTGACTTTC

j_call: TRBJ2-1
v_call: TRBV27
d_call: TRBD1
clone_size: NA
cdr3_aa: CASSDRGEYNEQFF
cdr3_nt: TGTGCCAGCAGTGACAGGGGGGAATACAATGAGCAGTTCTTC